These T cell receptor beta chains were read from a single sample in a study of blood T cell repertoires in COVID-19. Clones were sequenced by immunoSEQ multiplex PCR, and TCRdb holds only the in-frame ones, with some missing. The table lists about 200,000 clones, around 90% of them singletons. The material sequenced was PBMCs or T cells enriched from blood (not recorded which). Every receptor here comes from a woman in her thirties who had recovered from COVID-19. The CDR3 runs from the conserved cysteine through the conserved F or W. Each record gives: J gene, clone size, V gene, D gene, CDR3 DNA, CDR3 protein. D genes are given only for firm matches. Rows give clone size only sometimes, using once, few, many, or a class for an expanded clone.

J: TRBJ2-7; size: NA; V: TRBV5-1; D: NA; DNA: TGCGCCAGCAGCCCCCGAGTGGACGAGCAGTACTTC; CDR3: CASSPRVDEQYF
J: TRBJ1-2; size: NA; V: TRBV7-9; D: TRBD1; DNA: TGTGCCAGCAGCTGGACAGGGGGCTATGGCTACACCTTC; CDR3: CASSWTGGYGYTF
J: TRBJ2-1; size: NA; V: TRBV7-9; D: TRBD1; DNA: TGTGCCAGCAGCCACCCACGGCGGACAGGGAACAATGAGCAGTTCTTC; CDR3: CASSHPRRTGNNEQFF
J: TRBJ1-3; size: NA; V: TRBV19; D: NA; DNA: TGTGCCAGTAGTATCAGGGGACGGGCGAACACCATATATTTT; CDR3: CASSIRGRANTIYF
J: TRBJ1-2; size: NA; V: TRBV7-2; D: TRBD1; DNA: TGTGCCAGCAGCTTAGACAGGGGTTTCTATGGCTACACCTTC; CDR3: CASSLDRGFYGYTF
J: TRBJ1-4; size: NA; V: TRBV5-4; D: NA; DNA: TGTGCCAGCAGAGAGGACAGCAATGAAAAACTGTTTTTT; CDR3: CASREDSNEKLFF
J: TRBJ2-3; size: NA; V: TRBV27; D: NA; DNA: TGTGCCAGCGGACTGGACAGAGCAGATACGCAGTATTTT; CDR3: CASGLDRADTQYF
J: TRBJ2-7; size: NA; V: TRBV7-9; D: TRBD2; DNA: TGTGCCAGCACCCCCACTAGCGGCGTAACCTACGAGCAGTACTTC; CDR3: CASTPTSGVTYEQYF
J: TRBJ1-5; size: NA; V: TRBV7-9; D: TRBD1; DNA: TGTGCCAGCAGCTCAGCGACAGGGCCCTATAGCAATCAGCCCCAGCATTTT; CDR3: CASSSATGPYSNQPQHF
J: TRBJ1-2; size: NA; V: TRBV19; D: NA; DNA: TGTGCCAGTATAGACAGGCTTCACGCTTATGGCTACACCTTC; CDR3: CASIDRLHAYGYTF
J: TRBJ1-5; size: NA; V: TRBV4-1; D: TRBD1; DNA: TGCGCCAGCAGCCTCTACGGACAGGGGCGTCAGCCCCAGCATTTT; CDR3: CASSLYGQGRQPQHF
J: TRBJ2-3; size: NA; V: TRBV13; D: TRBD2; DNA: TGTGCCAGCAGCTTGGGGGGGACGGACGGAACTAGCACAGATACGCAGTATTTT; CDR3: CASSLGGTDGTSTDTQYF
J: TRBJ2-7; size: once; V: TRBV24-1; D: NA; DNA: TGTGCCACCAGTGACAGCTACGAGCAGTACTTC; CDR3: CATSDSYEQYF
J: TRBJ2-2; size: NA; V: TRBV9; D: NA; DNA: TGTGCCAGCAGCGTACACGGTGCCATCAACACCGGGGAGCTGTTTTTT; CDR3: CASSVHGAINTGELFF
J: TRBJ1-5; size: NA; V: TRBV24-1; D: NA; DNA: TGTGCCACTCAGGGAGTACAGGGAGACAATCAGCCCCAGCATTTT; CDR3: CATQGVQGDNQPQHF
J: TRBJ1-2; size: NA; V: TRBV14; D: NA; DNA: TGTGCCAGCAGCCACGTCTTACAGGGCGCGGATGGCTACACCTTC; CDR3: CASSHVLQGADGYTF
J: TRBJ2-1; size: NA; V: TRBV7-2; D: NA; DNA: TGTGCCAGCTCGGAGCGGAGGAACAATGAGCAGTTCTTC; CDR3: CASSERRNNEQFF
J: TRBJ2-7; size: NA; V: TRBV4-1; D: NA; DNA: TGCGCCAGCAGCCAGAGGGGGGACTACGTCTCCTACGAGCAGTACTTC; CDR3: CASSQRGDYVSYEQYF
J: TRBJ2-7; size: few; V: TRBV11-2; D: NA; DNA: TGTGCCAGCAGCTTCGGCCAGGGTTACGAGCAGTACTTC; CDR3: CASSFGQGYEQYF
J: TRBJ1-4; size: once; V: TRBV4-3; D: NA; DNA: TGCGCCAGCAGCCAAGGGGGGGTAGGTGAAAAACTGTTTTTT; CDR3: CASSQGGVGEKLFF
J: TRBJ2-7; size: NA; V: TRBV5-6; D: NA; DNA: TGTGCCAGCAGTCCACAGGGCTACGAGCAGTACTTC; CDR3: CASSPQGYEQYF
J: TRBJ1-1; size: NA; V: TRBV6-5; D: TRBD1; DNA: TGTGCCAGCAGTCCCCCAGGGGGTGGGAACACTGAAGCTTTCTTT; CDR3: CASSPPGGGNTEAFF
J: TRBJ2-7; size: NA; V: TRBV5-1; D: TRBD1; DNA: TGCGCCAGCAGACAGGGGACGCCCCTGTACTTC; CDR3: CASRQGTPLYF
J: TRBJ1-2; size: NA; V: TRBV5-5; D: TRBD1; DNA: TGTGCCAGCAGCTTGTGGGACAGTGAACCCTATGGCTACACCTTC; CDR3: CASSLWDSEPYGYTF
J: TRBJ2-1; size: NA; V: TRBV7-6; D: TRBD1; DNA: TGTGCCAGCAGCGAGGACAGGGGAGAGCTAAACAATGAGCAGTTCTTC; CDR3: CASSEDRGELNNEQFF
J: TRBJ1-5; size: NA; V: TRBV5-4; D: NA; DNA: TGTGCCAGCAGCTTGGATGCGAGCAATCAGCCCCAGCATTTT; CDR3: CASSLDASNQPQHF
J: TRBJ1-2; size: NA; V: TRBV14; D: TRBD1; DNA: TGTGCCAGCAGCCCGTCCCGGGACAGGGTGGCCTATGGCTACACCTTC; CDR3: CASSPSRDRVAYGYTF
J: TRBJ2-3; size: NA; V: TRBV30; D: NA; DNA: TGTGCCTGGAGTATCACTGGGCAGCCCCTCCAGTATTTT; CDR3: CAWSITGQPLQYF
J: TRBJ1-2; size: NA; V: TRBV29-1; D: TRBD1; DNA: TGCAGCGTAGCTACAGGGGAGCCAAGCTACACCTTC; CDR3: CSVATGEPSYTF
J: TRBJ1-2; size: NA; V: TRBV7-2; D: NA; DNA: TGTGCCAGCAGCCCCGTGGGGGGAAATAACTATGGCTACACCTTC; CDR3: CASSPVGGNNYGYTF
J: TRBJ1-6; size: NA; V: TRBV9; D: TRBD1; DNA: TGTGCCAGCAGCACCCGACAGGGGGCATCACCCCTCCACTTT; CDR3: CASSTRQGASPLHF
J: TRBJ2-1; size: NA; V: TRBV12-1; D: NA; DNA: TGTGCCAGCAGCTTCCGTCGACTAGCCCTCAATGAGCAGTTCTTC; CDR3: CASSFRRLALNEQFF
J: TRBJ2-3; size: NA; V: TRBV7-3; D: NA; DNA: TGTGCCAGCAGCTCCCAACGGGATACGCAGTATTTT; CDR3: CASSSQRDTQYF
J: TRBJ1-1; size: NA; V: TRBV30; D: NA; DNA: TGTGCCTGGAGGGTCGGGCAGGGTCCCACTGAAGCTTTCTTT; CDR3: CAWRVGQGPTEAFF
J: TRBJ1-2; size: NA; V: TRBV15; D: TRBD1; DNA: TGTGCCACCAGCAGAGACTTACAGGGGAACTATGGCTACACCTTC; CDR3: CATSRDLQGNYGYTF
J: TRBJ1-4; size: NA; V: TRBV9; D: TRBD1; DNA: TGTGCCAGCAGCGTCAGGGGGAGTGATGAAAAACTGTTTTTT; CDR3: CASSVRGSDEKLFF